Following are 2 T cell receptor beta chains from one sample sequenced in a study of cytomegalovirus exposure and HLA in healthy donors. Primers: 60 Vbeta forward and 13 Jbeta reverse. Clones were read by immunoSEQ multiplex PCR, and TCRdb kept only the in-frame ones, dropping some. The table shows about 170,000 clones, with around 80% occurring only once. Sequenced sample: PBMCs. All receptors derive from a woman in her thirties in good health and CMV-seropositive.

V is TRBV30 and J is TRBJ2-7; 7 bases line up with TRBD1. V shed 4 bases and J 2 bases; nucleotides not matched to a gene: 2. This CDR3 contains 12 residues. Germline values: CDR1 GTSNPN, CDR2 SVGIG (reference sequence). The CDR3 DNA follows: TGTGCCTGGAACCAGGGGGCCTACGAGCAGTACTTC. It is translated as CAWNQGAYEQYF.

The CDR3 nucleotides read TGCGCCAGCAGCCAAGAGGGGGGGACAGGGGGCAATGAGCAGTTCTTC. Its translation is CASSQEGGTGGNEQFF. The chain uses TRBV4-3 and TRBJ2-1; TRBD1 agrees at 11 bases. The V gene end was trimmed by 0 bases and the J gene end by 6 bases; junction bases not matched to a gene: 4. The CDR3 length is 16 residues. The germline CDR1 and CDR2 sequences are LGHNA and YSLEER.